A single T cell receptor beta chain is shown here with its context. The antigen remains unidentified. At the DNA level, this CDR3 is encoded by other sequences in the same sample as well. The record originates from a study of T cell repertoires in ileal Crohn's disease. Study details: About half received postoperative treatment, some 10 with thiopurines and around 18 anti-TNF.

Study outcomes and limitations: Within the first postoperative year, endoscopy came at median approximately 6.7 months. Mucosal expansions were suggested to be mainly CD8 T cells.

Assay: immunoSEQ multiplex PCR; the TCRdb copy retains only in-frame clones and omits some. The sample has about 60,000 clones, 85% to 90% seen once; the top ten hold over 2%. Germline-derived CDR1 and CDR2 are SQVTM and ANQGSEA. After removal of 3 bases from V and 0 bases from J, the junction contained 1 base not matched to a gene. The CDR3 is 13 residues long. The time point: neoterminal ileum biopsy at postoperative endoscopy, about 6 months after surgery. Sequencing was done on a sample of ileal tissue. The genes are TRBV29-1 and TRBJ1-1; the match to TRBD1 covers 7 bases. The source is an adult with Crohn's disease. The CDR3 nucleotides read TGCAGCGTTGAGGGACAGTTGAACACTGAAGCTTTCTTT. Amino acids: CSVEGQLNTEAFF.